Listed here is a single T cell receptor (beta chain). Its antigen remains undetermined. The sample holds no much larger clone one base away, and base qualities are not on file. This specimen comes from a study of blood T cell repertoires in COVID-19 (TCRdb year 2020). At the level of the whole study: Samples from collaborators originated in the United States, Italy and Spain and spanned both the acute and convalescent phases of COVID-19. The material from the prospective study consisted of cDNA or gDNA derived from T cells, B-cell-depleted T cells, or PBMCs. Nearly every sample came with metadata listing a de-identified subject ID, COVID-19 status, age in years and sex. The samples were drawn from two sources: the first 160 participants of the ongoing ImmuneRACE study, and approximately 1,300 subjects contributed by 6 global collaborators. Where available, HLA class I and class II types were obtained from metadata supplied by the sample provider rather than from assay-based typing. The dataset comprised deeply sampled blood TCRbeta repertoires from subjects exposed to, actively infected with, or recovered from COVID-19. The repertoires were released in a freely available public database meant as a resource for research on the immune response to SARS-CoV-2.

In the prospective study, participants were roughly 18 to 90 years old, resided in 25 or so geographic areas of the United States, and were enrolled through a virtual design. In the prospective study, participants were assigned to cohorts based on the clinical history participants reported in a screening survey and a study questionnaire. Each participant in the prospective study had whole blood, serum and a nasopharyngeal or oropharyngeal swab collected by mobile phlebotomists. Prospective study participants could optionally give additional blood draws and questionnaires over a roughly two-month period. Prospective study blood samples were shipped either frozen or at room temperature before DNA extraction. There are 14 amino acids in the CDR3, from cysteine to phenylalanine inclusive. Of all the DNA, just the CDR3 is kept, 42 bases in frame from base 1. After removal of 7 bases from V and 9 bases from J, the junction retains 12 bases not matched to a gene. Reading the germline V gene gives CDR1 SGHAT and CDR2 FQNNGV.

TCRbeta CDR3 regions were amplified from genomic DNA by means of the immunoSEQ Assay, a bias-controlled multiplex PCR. Per the original workflow: The number of nucleated cells in each sample was estimated by amplification of reference gene primers within the assay. Sequence reads were collapsed and filtered to measure the absolute abundance of every unique TCRbeta CDR3 rearrangement. For each sample, productive Simpson clonality was calculated as the square root of Simpson's diversity index across productive rearrangements. TCRdb obtained this table from immuneACCESS and retained in-frame rearrangements with V and J assigned. These tables miss some clones; where compared with another copy, unresolved V genes account for less than half of the shortfall, and the remainder is unexplained. V and J calls and clone size follow that table, whereas D and trimming were derived from the DNA. This sample gives around 200,000 clones in total; approximately 88% of them show up just once. The ten largest clones capture approximately 10% of the sample.

Findings and caveats that apply to the study as a whole: How much clinical and demographic metadata was included differed by source and by participant, and the metadata was provided uncurated.

Here the chain combines TRBV11-2 and TRBJ2-1, with TRBD2 identical over 7 junction bases. The receptor was isolated from a man younger than 35 with acute COVID-19. The sample consisted of PBMCs or T cells enriched from blood (not recorded which). The DNA reads as follows: TGTGCCAGCACCCCAGAGGGAGGGGTGGGTGAGCAGTTCTTC. This codes for CASTPEGGVGEQFF.